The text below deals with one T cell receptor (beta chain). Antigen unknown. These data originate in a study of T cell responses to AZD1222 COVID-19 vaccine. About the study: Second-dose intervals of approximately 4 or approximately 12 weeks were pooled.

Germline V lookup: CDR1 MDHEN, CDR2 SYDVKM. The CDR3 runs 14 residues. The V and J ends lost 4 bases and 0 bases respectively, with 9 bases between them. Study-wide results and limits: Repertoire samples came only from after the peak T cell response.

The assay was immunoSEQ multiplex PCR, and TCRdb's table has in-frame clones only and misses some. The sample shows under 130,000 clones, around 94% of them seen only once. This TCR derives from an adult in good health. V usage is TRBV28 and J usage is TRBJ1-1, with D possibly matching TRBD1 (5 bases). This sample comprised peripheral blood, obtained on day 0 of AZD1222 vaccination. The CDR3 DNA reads TGTGCCAGCAGTTCTACAGGCATGAACACTGAAGCTTTCTTT. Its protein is CASSSTGMNTEAFF.